These 24 T cell receptor beta chains share one sample of origin, sequenced in a study of T cells after posttransplantation cyclophosphamide. Clones were sequenced by immunoSEQ multiplex PCR, and TCRdb holds only the in-frame ones, with some missing. This sample yields approximately 19,000 clones, of which 80% to 90% are seen a single time; 1.9% belongs to the top ten. Sampled 1 year posttransplant, controls received myeloablative marrow transplants, methotrexate and a calcineurin inhibitor. The specimen was PBMCs, collected 359 days after allogeneic stem cell transplant with calcineurin inhibitor and methotrexate. The origin of the receptors is a female patient in her thirties or forties who received an allogeneic stem cell transplant from an unrelated donor, was CMV-positive, and had acute and chronic GVHD. A subset of T cells may come from the graft donor.

V is TRBV18 and J is TRBJ2-1; D might be TRBD1 (5 bases). Germline V gene sequence: CDR1 KGHSH, CDR2 LQKENI. V was clipped by 7 bases and J by 12 bases, with 19 bases between them. The CDR3 runs 13 residues. The DNA for the CDR3 is TGTGCCAGCTACCAATCTGGGGCCCCCTTGCAGTTCTTC. This encodes CASYQSGAPLQFF.

V is TRBV7-2 and J is TRBJ2-1; TRBD2 is a possible D gene (5 bases). The germline CDR1 and CDR2 sequences are SGHTA and FQGNSA. The CDR3 is made up of 16 amino acids. With 1 base removed from V and 2 bases from J, the gap between germline ends came to 12 bases. The CDR3: CASSLEAGPAYNEQFF. The CDR3 region has the DNA TGTGCCAGCAGCTTAGAGGCGGGTCCCGCCTACAATGAGCAGTTCTTC.

This clone was picked up one time. This chain links TRBV5-1 with TRBJ2-6, with D unresolved. The CDR3 length is 17 residues. Trimming removed 2 bases at V and 0 bases at J, with 12 bases between. Germline CDR1 reads SGHRS; CDR2 reads YFSETQ. The CDR3 DNA reads as TGCGCCAGCAGCTTAAGGCAGGTACGCTCTGGGGCCAACGTCCTGACTTTC. Translated, it gives CASSLRQVRSGANVLTF. Complete variable domain (other parts from reference TRBV5-1 and TRBJ2-6): KAGVTQTPRYLIKTRGQQVTLSCSPISGHRSVSWYQQTPGQGLQFLFEYFSETQRNKGNFPGRFSGRQFSNSRSEMNVSTLELGDSALYLCASSLRQVRSGANVLTFGAGSRLTVL.

The genes are TRBV19 and TRBJ1-1; no definite D call. In germline, CDR1 is LNHDA, CDR2 SQIVND (reference sequence). Trimming pared 4 bases from V and 1 base from J, leaving 7 bases between. This CDR3 region has 13 residues. The CDR3: CASSTQSNTEAFF. In DNA, the CDR3 is TGTGCCAGTAGTACCCAATCGAACACTGAAGCTTTCTTT.

The rearrangement uses TRBV6-5 and TRBJ1-1, with TRBD1 identical over 7 bases. This CDR3 contains 15 residues. Germline lookup yields CDR1 MNHEY and CDR2 SVGAGI. With 0 bases clipped from V and 0 bases from J, the junction kept 1 base outside the gene matches. The CDR3 reads CASSYSGGMNTEAFF. CDR3 DNA: TGTGCCAGCAGTTACTCAGGGGGCATGAACACTGAAGCTTTCTTT.

V gene TRBV27 combines with J gene TRBJ2-5; D remains ambiguous. V dropped 7 bases and J dropped 5 bases, with 8 bases sitting between them. CDR1 MNHEY and CDR2 SMNVEV come from the germline V gene (reference sequence). This CDR3 spans 11 amino acids. CDR3 bases: TGTGCCAGCATTTACGGTGAGACCCAGTACTTC. This gives the protein CASIYGETQYF.

This sequence joins TRBV19 and TRBJ2-3; 8 positions agree with TRBD1. The CDR3 covers 15 residues. Germline V lookup: CDR1 LNHDA, CDR2 SQIVND (reference sequence). Losses at the gene ends were 5 bases for V and 0 bases for J; bases not matched to a gene: 4. Here the CDR3 DNA reads TGTGCCAGTAGTCCGGGACAGGTCAGCACAGATACGCAGTATTTT. Translated: CASSPGQVSTDTQYF.

To note about this clone: Within the sample, other DNA sequences also encode this same CDR3. The chain recombines TRBV5-1 with TRBJ1-1; no reliable D call. CDR1 SGHRS and CDR2 YFSETQ come from the germline V gene. The CDR3 has 16 residues. V lost 0 bases and J lost 1, with 13 bases in between. The CDR3 nucleotides read TGCGCCAGCAGCTTGGCCCTTTCCGGGAGGAACACTGAAGCTTTCTTT. This codes for CASSLALSGRNTEAFF.

The V gene is TRBV18, the J gene TRBJ1-1, with a weak D call TRBD1 (5 bases). This CDR3 spans 14 amino acids. Germline-derived CDR1 and CDR2 are KGHSH and LQKENI. Trimming left V 0 bases short and J 7 bases short, with 12 bases between. The CDR3 DNA is TGTGCCAGCTCACCACCGGGGGGGATCGGTGAAGCTTTCTTT. Its protein product is CASSPPGGIGEAFF.

About this clone itself: The junction does not match germline at one end; this may be a read error. The chain couples TRBV7-7 to TRBJ2-5; 9 bases fit TRBD1. The germline V gene encodes CDR1 SSHAT and CDR2 FNYEAQ (reference sequence). The CDR3 spans 14 residues. The CDR3 protein is CASSLDRGQETQYF. As DNA, the CDR3 is TGTGCTAGCAGCTTAGACAGGGGGCAAGAGACCCAGTACTTC.

The chain has TRBV27 and TRBJ1-1; a weak D match, TRBD1 (5 bases). V shed 9 bases and J shed 0 bases, with 14 bases lying between them. CDR1 and CDR2 (germline): MNHEY, SMNVEV (reference sequence). The CDR3 length is 14 residues. In DNA, the CDR3 is TGTGCCAGTAGGTGGGGGAGGTTGAACACTGAAGCTTTCTTT. The encoded protein is CASRWGRLNTEAFF.

As for this clone: Likely a read error: the CDR3 ends without its conserved phenylalanine or tryptophan. Because the CDR3's place on the DNA is in doubt, the DNA is left out and the CDR3 is given as listed by TCRdb. The CDR3 here is CASSQGPGG. This chain links TRBV3-1 (or the pseudogene TRBV3-2) with TRBJ2-7; the D call in the table, TRBD2, was not verified against the DNA. The CDR3 spans 9 amino acids, including both terminal residues. From germline, CDR1 is LGHDT and CDR2 YNNKEL (reference sequence).

CDR3 sequence (DNA): TGTGCCAGCTCACCCCTTCTCCGGGAGGGTGCCGGGGAGCTGTTTTTT. Translating it yields CASSPLLREGAGELFF. The V gene is TRBV18, the J gene TRBJ2-2, with TRBD2 matching over 8 bases. Germline V gene sequence: CDR1 KGHSH, CDR2 LQKENI. The CDR3 runs 16 residues. Trimming removed 3 bases from V and 6 bases from J; junction bases left unmatched: 9.

The V and J genes are TRBV5-4 and TRBJ1-1, with a possible D match to TRBD1 (5 bases). From germline, CDR1 is SGHNT and CDR2 YYREEE (reference sequence). The CDR3 contains 12 residues. Between the trimmed V and J ends, which lost 0 bases and 9 bases, there was a span of 9 bases. For the CDR3, the DNA is TGTGCCAGCAGCTTGGCGGCAGGGAAAGCTTTCTTT. It encodes CASSLAAGKAFF.

The V gene is TRBV6-1, the J gene TRBJ1-1; 9 bases are a match to TRBD1. CDR1 is MNHNS, CDR2 SASEGT, per germline. This CDR3 region has 15 residues. The V and J ends lost 6 bases and 0 bases, in that order; junction bases with no gene match: 5. The CDR3 DNA reads TGTGCCAGCAGCCCGGGACAGGGCATGAACACTGAAGCTTTCTTT. It translates to CASSPGQGMNTEAFF.

This chain connects TRBV18 to TRBJ2-5; D ambiguous. CDR1 and CDR2 from the germline V gene are KGHSH and LQKENI. Trimming stripped 2 bases from V and 3 bases from J, with 10 bases between. The CDR3 length is 14 residues. The CDR3 nucleotides are TGTGCCAGCTCACCAAGTGAGGCGGAAGAGACCCAGTACTTC. It is translated as CASSPSEAEETQYF. The variable domain in full, completed from reference TRBV18 and TRBJ2-5, reads NAGVMQNPRHLVRRRGQEARLRCSPMKGHSHVYWYRQLPEEGLKFMVYLQKENIIDESGMPKERFSAEFPKEGPSILRIQQVVRGDSAAYFCASSPSEAEETQYFGPGTRLLVL.

The chain links TRBV7-8 to TRBJ2-1, with 9 bases matching TRBD2. V shed 4 bases and J 12 bases; nucleotides not matched to a gene: 7. The CDR3 loop spans 13 amino acids. Germline V lookup: CDR1 SGHVS, CDR2 FQNEAQ. The CDR3: CASSSLAGFRQFF. The CDR3 DNA follows: TGTGCCAGCAGCTCTCTAGCGGGATTCAGGCAGTTCTTC.

The V and J genes are TRBV19 and TRBJ1-5; unclear D gene. CDR3 size: 15 residues. The germline CDR1 and CDR2 sequences are LNHDA and SQIVND (reference sequence). Trimming took off 3 bases at V and 0 bases at J, with 9 bases between the two ends. The chain's CDR3 is CASSMSGYSNQPQHF. CDR3 nucleotides: TGTGCCAGTAGTATGTCAGGTTATAGCAATCAGCCCCAGCATTTT.

This chain connects TRBV30 to TRBJ2-7; 7 positions match TRBD1. CDR1 GTSNPN and CDR2 SVGIG come from the germline V gene (reference sequence). CDR3 size: 11 residues. The V gene end was trimmed by 0 bases and the J gene end by 10 bases; junction bases not matched to a gene: 3. This CDR3 is CAWSVRDSQYF. CDR3 bases: TGTGCCTGGAGTGTCCGGGACAGTCAGTACTTC.

The chain joins TRBV29-1 to TRBJ2-4; a possible D gene is TRBD2 (5 bases). V lost 7 bases to trimming and J lost 1 base, with 14 bases between them. There are 14 residues in the CDR3. CDR1 and CDR2 from the germline V gene are SQVTM and ANQGSEA. CDR3 DNA: TGCAGCGCTACTCCGGGATTGGCCAAAAACATTCAGTACTTC. Encoded protein: CSATPGLAKNIQYF.

The chain links TRBV6-5 to TRBJ2-7, with TRBD2 as a possible D gene (5 bases). V lost 8 bases and J 4 bases, leaving 15 bases between the germline ends. This CDR3 comprises 13 residues. Germline values: CDR1 MNHEY, CDR2 SVGAGI. The CDR3 region is CASAPGLGYEQYF. The CDR3 nucleotides are TGTGCCAGCGCCCCGGGGTTGGGGTACGAGCAGTACTTC.

V and J are TRBV6-5 and TRBJ2-7, with D perhaps matching TRBD1 (5 bases). CDR3 size: 14 residues. Germline loops: CDR1 MNHEY, CDR2 SVGAGI. Trimming pared 5 bases from V and 1 base from J, leaving 12 bases between. CDR3 in DNA: TGTGCCAGCAGTCGTCGACAGCAGTCCTACGAGCAGTACTTC. Its translation is CASSRRQQSYEQYF.

The sample holds one count of this clone. The V call is TRBV6-5, the J call TRBJ2-7; 10 bases fit TRBD2. V trimming: 4 bases; J trimming: 4 bases; junction bases outside the gene matches: 10. CDR3 length: 16 residues. The V gene's germline CDR1 is MNHEY and CDR2 SVGAGI. This CDR3 reads CASSSPPTSGLYEQYF. CDR3 nucleotide sequence: TGTGCCAGCAGTTCCCCCCCGACTAGCGGGCTGTACGAGCAGTACTTC.

The rearrangement uses TRBV11-2 and TRBJ2-7, with 13 bases matching TRBD2. CDR1 and CDR2 from the germline V gene are SGHAT and FQNNGV. V lost 5 bases and J lost 6; bases outside the gene matches: 10. This CDR3 comprises 16 residues. In nucleotides, the CDR3 is TGTGCCAGCAGCGGAAGGGGGACTAGCGGGATCGGCGAGCAGTACGTC. Protein sequence: CASSGRGTSGIGEQYV.